This note documents a single TCR beta chain sequence. Its matching antigen is unknown. The CDR3 totals 14 residues. Deletions cut 4 bases from V and 3 bases from J, with 12 bases between. Germline loops: CDR1 MGHDK, CDR2 SYGVNS. This entry comes from a study of T cell responses to AZD1222 COVID-19 vaccine. Points from the study as a whole: Dominant CD4 TCR responses targeted spike regions 160-218 and 743-854.

Profiling relied on immunoSEQ multiplex PCR, and the TCRdb table lists in-frame clones only, not all of them. Among over 110,000 clones listed, approximately 92% were seen once. The material sequenced was peripheral blood, taken on day 0 of AZD1222 vaccination. The rearrangement links TRBV25-1 to TRBJ1-1; TRBD1 is a possible D gene (5 bases). The source of this sequence is an adult in good health. For the CDR3, the DNA is TGTGCCAGCAGTGCACCCGGGACGCACACTGAAGCTTTCTTT. Encoded protein: CASSAPGTHTEAFF. Full variable domain (rest looked up from reference TRBV25-1 and TRBJ1-1): EADIYQTPRYLVIGTGKKITLECSQTMGHDKMYWYQQDPGMELHLIHYSYGVNSTEKGDLSSESTVSRIRTEHFPLTLESARPSHTSQYLCASSAPGTHTEAFFGQGTRLTVV.